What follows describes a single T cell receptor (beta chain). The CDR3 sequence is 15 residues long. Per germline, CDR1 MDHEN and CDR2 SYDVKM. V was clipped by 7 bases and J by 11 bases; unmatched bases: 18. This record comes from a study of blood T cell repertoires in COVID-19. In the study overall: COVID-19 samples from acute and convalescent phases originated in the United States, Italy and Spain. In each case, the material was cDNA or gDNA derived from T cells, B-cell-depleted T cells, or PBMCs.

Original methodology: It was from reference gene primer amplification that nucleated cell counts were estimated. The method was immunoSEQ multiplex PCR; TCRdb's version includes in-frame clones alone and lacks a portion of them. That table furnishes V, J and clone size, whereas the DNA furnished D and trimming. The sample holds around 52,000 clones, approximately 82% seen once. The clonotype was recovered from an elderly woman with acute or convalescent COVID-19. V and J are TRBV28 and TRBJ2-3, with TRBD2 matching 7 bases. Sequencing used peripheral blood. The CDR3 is CASTPSGTTPGGQYF. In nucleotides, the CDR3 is TGTGCCAGCACACCCTCCGGGACCACACCGGGGGGGCAGTATTTT. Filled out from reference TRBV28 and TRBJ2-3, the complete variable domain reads DVKVTQSSRYLVKRTGEKVFLECVQDMDHENMFWYRQDPGLGLRLIYFSYDVKMKEKGDIPEGYSVSREKKERFSLILESASTNQTSMYLCASTPSGTTPGGQYFGPGTRLTVL.